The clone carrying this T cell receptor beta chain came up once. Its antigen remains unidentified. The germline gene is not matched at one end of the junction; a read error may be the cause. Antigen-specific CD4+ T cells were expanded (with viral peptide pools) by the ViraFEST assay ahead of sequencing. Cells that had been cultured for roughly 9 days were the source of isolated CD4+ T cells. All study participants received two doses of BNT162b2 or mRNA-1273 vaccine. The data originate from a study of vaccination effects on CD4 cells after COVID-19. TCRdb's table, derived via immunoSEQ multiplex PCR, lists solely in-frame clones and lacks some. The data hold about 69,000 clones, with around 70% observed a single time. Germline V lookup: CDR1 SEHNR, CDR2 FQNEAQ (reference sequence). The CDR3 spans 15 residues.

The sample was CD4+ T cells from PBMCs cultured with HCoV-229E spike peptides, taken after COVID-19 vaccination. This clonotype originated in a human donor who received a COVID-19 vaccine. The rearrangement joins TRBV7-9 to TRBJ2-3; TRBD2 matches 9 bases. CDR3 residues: CASSLTSGPTYTQYF. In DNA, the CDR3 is TGTGCCAGCAGCCTGACTAGCGGACCCACATATACGCAGTATTTT. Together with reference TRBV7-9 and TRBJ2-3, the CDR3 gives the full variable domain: DTGVSQNPRHKITKRGQNVTFRCDPISEHNRLYWYRQTLGQGPEFLTYFQNEAQLEKSRLLSDRFSAERPKGSFSTLEIQRTEQGDSAMYLCASSLTSGPTYTQYFGPGTRLTVL.